This T cell receptor (beta chain) was recovered during a study of neoadjuvant anti-PD-1 for oral cavity cancer. Overall study findings and caveats: Post-nivolumab, blood T cell clonality was significantly elevated in non-responders.

Method: immunoSEQ multiplex PCR; TCRdb's copy keeps in-frame clones and lacks some. The sample holds approximately 15,000 clones, 67% seen once. About this clone: Its antigen is not known.

The CDR3 is 15 amino acids. CDR1 LGHNA and CDR2 YNFKEQ come from the germline V gene. V lost 1 base to trimming and J lost 8 bases, with 18 bases between them. The TCR was taken from a person aged 35-79 years with oral cavity squamous cell carcinoma. The sequences come from PBMCs, collected before nivolumab (anti-PD-1) treatment. The chain employs TRBV4-2 and TRBJ2-7, with a possible D match to TRBD2 (6 bases). The CDR3 coding sequence is TGTGCCAGCAGCCAAGCCGGCGGGGTAGGCTATCAGCAGTACTTC. Its translation is CASSQAGGVGYQQYF.